This passage covers 26 T cell receptor beta chains from one sample sequenced in a study of shared clonotypes between healthy human individuals. Method: immunoSEQ multiplex PCR; TCRdb's copy keeps in-frame clones and lacks some. Of a few million clones in the sample, over 90% were seen once. The source material was naive CD4+ T cells from PBMCs. Subset given: CD45RA+ positively selected. The origin of the receptors is a man between 18 and 35 years old in good health. Some clones in this sample may be carry-over from other donors' samples.

The chain recombines TRBV19 with TRBJ1-5; a weak D match, TRBD1 (5 bases). Trimming removed 10 bases from V and 4 bases from J, with 20 bases in between. Germline-derived CDR1 and CDR2 are LNHDA and SQIVND (reference sequence). The CDR3 totals 15 residues. CDR3 in amino acids: CATSEGQGGNQPQHF. Written as DNA, the CDR3 is TGTGCCACCTCCGAGGGGCAGGGAGGGAATCAGCCCCAGCATTTT.

The chain links TRBV5-6 to TRBJ1-3, with D perhaps matching TRBD1 (6 bases). The V gene's germline CDR1 is SGHDT and CDR2 YYEEEE. V shed 4 bases and J shed 6 bases, with 11 bases lying between them. CDR3 size: 13 residues. The CDR3 reads CASSVGTTNTIYF. In DNA, the CDR3 is TGTGCCAGCAGCGTAGGGACAACAAACACCATATATTTT.

The chain links TRBV30 to TRBJ2-6; D ambiguous. The ends were cut back, 1 base at V and 4 bases at J, with 8 bases in the middle. The CDR3 contains 14 residues. The germline V gene encodes CDR1 GTSNPN and CDR2 SVGIG (reference sequence). DNA of the CDR3: TGTGCCTGGAGTGAAGGGTTCGGGGCCAACGTCCTGACTTTC. Protein product: CAWSEGFGANVLTF.

The chain carries TRBV7-9 and TRBJ1-2; no firm D call. CDR1 and CDR2 (germline): SEHNR, FQNEAQ (reference sequence). CDR3 length equals 13 residues. Trimming took 5 bases from V and 5 from J, leaving 12 bases between them. The CDR3: CASSRSGIYGYTF. DNA for the CDR3: TGTGCCAGCAGCCGCTCGGGGATTTATGGCTACACCTTC.

The chain recombines TRBV28 with TRBJ1-2; D uncertain. This CDR3 spans 13 amino acids. Trimming removed 3 bases from V and 4 bases from J, with 9 bases in between. Germline CDR1 is MDHEN and CDR2 is SYDVKM. The CDR3 DNA reads TGTGCCAGCAGTTTTGGCGGGCCCTATGGCTACACCTTC. Protein: CASSFGGPYGYTF.

The chain is built from TRBV5-1 and TRBJ2-5, with a weak D call TRBD2 (5 bases). The CDR3 consists of 16 residues. Deletions cut 0 bases from V and 0 bases from J, with 12 bases between. In germline, CDR1 is SGHRS, CDR2 YFSETQ. CDR3 bases: TGCGCCAGCAGCTTGGTCGCAAGAGGGTACCAAGAGACCCAGTACTTC. Encoded protein: CASSLVARGYQETQYF.

This clone was observed a few times. The chain joins TRBV9 to TRBJ1-1; 9 nucleotides align to TRBD1. This CDR3 region has 14 residues. Germline V CDR1 and CDR2: SGDLS, YYNGEE. The V segment lost 2 bases and the J segment 5 bases; nucleotides outside the gene matches: 4. The CDR3 sequence: CASSVGTGRTEAFF. The CDR3 DNA reads TGTGCCAGCAGCGTCGGGACAGGGAGGACTGAAGCTTTCTTT.

Concerning this clone: Other nucleotide sequences from this sample produce the same CDR3. The rearrangement joins TRBV5-4 to TRBJ1-5; D is perhaps TRBD1 (6 bases). This CDR3 region has 13 residues. CDR1 is SGHNT, CDR2 YYREEE, per germline (reference sequence). The V end lost 0 bases, the J end lost 7 bases, and 8 bases lay between the germline ends. The CDR3 coding sequence is TGTGCCAGCAGCTTGGAGGGGGGCCAGCCCCAGCATTTT. Its protein product is CASSLEGGQPQHF.

As concerns this clone: Other DNA sequences of this sample code for an identical CDR3. The chain is built from TRBV5-6 and TRBJ2-7; D assignment may be TRBD1 or TRBD2 (5 bases each). The length of the CDR3 is 13 residues. The V gene's germline CDR1 is SGHDT and CDR2 YYEEEE. V lost 2 bases and J lost 2, with 8 bases in between. CDR3 region: CASSLGTTYEQYF. CDR3 nucleotides: TGTGCCAGCAGCTTAGGGACGACCTACGAGCAGTACTTC. Based on the CDR3 plus reference TRBV5-6 and TRBJ2-7, the full variable domain is DAGVTQSPTHLIKTRGQQVTLRCSPKSGHDTVSWYQQALGQGPQFIFQYYEEEERQRGNFPDRFSGHQFPNYSSELNVNALLLGDSALYLCASSLGTTYEQYFGPGTRLTVT.

The chain is built from TRBV9 and TRBJ2-2; a possible D gene is TRBD1 (5 bases). CDR1 is SGDLS and CDR2 is YYNGEE in the germline V gene. The CDR3 is made up of 19 amino acids. V was pared by 0 bases and J by 2 bases, with 20 bases between. CDR3 nucleotide sequence: TGTGCCAGCAGCGTAGTGGGTCAGCCTCCTGGGGCTAACACCGGGGAGCTGTTTTTT. It yields the protein CASSVVGQPPGANTGELFF.

The CDR3 DNA reads TGTGCCTCAACTCGGGAACGGGCACAAGAGACCCAGTACTTC. This translates into CASTRERAQETQYF. This chain joins TRBV7-9 and TRBJ2-5; tentative D call: TRBD2 (5 bases). The germline V gene encodes CDR1 SEHNR and CDR2 FQNEAQ (reference sequence). The CDR3 consists of 14 residues. Trimming removed 11 bases at V and 2 bases at J, with 18 bases between.

The chain recombines TRBV27 with TRBJ2-2; D gene ambiguous. CDR3 size: 13 residues. V lost 5 bases to trimming and J lost 7 bases, with 11 bases between them. Germline values: CDR1 MNHEY, CDR2 SMNVEV (reference sequence). CDR3 sequence: CASSPLRFGELFF. The CDR3 DNA follows: TGTGCCAGCAGTCCACTCCGTTTCGGGGAGCTGTTTTTT.

V is TRBV5-5 and J is TRBJ2-5; D not certain. The germline V and J ends were trimmed by 0 bases and 9 bases, with 12 bases remaining between them. The CDR3 sequence is 13 residues long. Germline CDR1 SGHKS, CDR2 YYEKEE (reference sequence). The CDR3 is CASSLGNFEAQYF. DNA of the CDR3: TGTGCCAGCAGCTTGGGTAACTTTGAGGCCCAGTACTTC.

The chain links TRBV5-6 to TRBJ2-3; weak D call: TRBD1 (6 bases). The CDR3 totals 14 residues. V dropped 1 base and J dropped 2 bases, with 8 bases sitting between them. CDR1 and CDR2 from the germline V gene are SGHDT and YYEEEE. This CDR3 is CASSLTGYTDTQYF. In DNA form, the CDR3 reads TGTGCCAGCAGCTTGACAGGGTACACAGATACGCAGTATTTT.

V usage is TRBV2 and J usage is TRBJ2-7, with 10 bases aligning to TRBD2. CDR1 SNHLY and CDR2 FYNNEI come from the germline V gene. Trimming at V came to 4 bases and at J to 0 bases, leaving 6 bases not matched to a gene. This CDR3 region has 16 residues. The CDR3 region has the DNA TGTGCCAGCAGTGGTGATCCTAGCGGGAGCTCCTACGAGCAGTACTTC. It yields the protein CASSGDPSGSSYEQYF.

A single count supports this clone. The chain recombines TRBV9 with TRBJ2-1; tentatively, D is TRBD1 or TRBD2 (5 bases each). V was shortened by 0 bases and J by 6 bases, with 16 bases between the two germline ends. The CDR3 covers 16 residues. Germline CDR1 SGDLS, CDR2 YYNGEE. In DNA, the CDR3 is TGTGCCAGCAGCGTAGGGGGGTCTAGGAGCGGCAATGAGCAGTTCTTC. Protein product: CASSVGGSRSGNEQFF. The entire variable domain, with the rest obtained from reference TRBV9 and TRBJ2-1, is as follows: DSGVTQTPKHLITATGQRVTLRCSPRSGDLSVYWYQQSLDQGLQFLIQYYNGEERAKGNILERFSAQQFPDLHSELNLSSLELGDSALYFCASSVGGSRSGNEQFFGPGTRLTVL.

This chain connects TRBV4-1 to TRBJ1-2; 7 bases are shared with TRBD1. Germline CDR1 and CDR2: MGHRA and YSYEKL. This CDR3 spans 13 amino acids. Losses at the gene ends were 7 bases for V and 8 bases for J; bases not matched to a gene: 10. The DNA for the CDR3 is TGCGCCAGCACAGGAAGGGGGCCGAAAGGCTACACCTTC. Protein: CASTGRGPKGYTF.

The chain couples TRBV6-5 to TRBJ2-7, with 8 bases matching TRBD1. CDR3 length equals 15 residues. V shed 7 bases and J 2 bases; nucleotides not matched to a gene: 10. CDR1 and CDR2 from the germline V gene are MNHEY and SVGAGI. CDR3 sequence (DNA): TGTGCCAGCAAAATGACAGGGGAGGTTGCCTACGAGCAGTACTTC. It codes for CASKMTGEVAYEQYF.

V gene TRBV19 combines with J gene TRBJ1-2; the D is unclear. The CDR3 runs to 13 residues. Per the germline V gene, CDR1 is LNHDA and CDR2 is SQIVND (reference sequence). V dropped 3 bases and J dropped 6 bases, with 11 bases sitting between them. Here the CDR3 DNA reads TGTGCCAGTAGTATCCGGAAATACGATGGCTACACCTTC. As protein: CASSIRKYDGYTF.

V gene TRBV9 combines with J gene TRBJ1-1, with D unresolved. The CDR3 length is 12 residues. The germline V gene encodes CDR1 SGDLS and CDR2 YYNGEE. V was trimmed by 4 bases and J by 1 base, leaving 5 bases between them. Written as DNA, the CDR3 is TGTGCCAGCAGCCCCAAGAACACTGAAGCTTTCTTT. Its protein product is CASSPKNTEAFF.

This chain joins TRBV7-6 and TRBJ1-2; 7 nucleotides align to TRBD1. Looked up from germline, CDR1 is SGHVS and CDR2 is FNYEAQ. V lost 5 bases and J lost 4; bases outside the gene matches: 7. This CDR3 comprises 14 residues. The CDR3 is CASSPRRGPYGYTF. CDR3 DNA sequence: TGTGCCAGCAGCCCGCGGAGGGGGCCCTATGGCTACACCTTC.

With respect to this clone: This specimen includes other DNA sequences encoding the same CDR3. The rearrangement links TRBV30 to TRBJ1-5; D remains unclear. The germline V gene encodes CDR1 GTSNPN and CDR2 SVGIG (reference sequence). This CDR3 has 12 residues. With 1 base removed from V and 1 base from J, the gap between germline ends came to 2 bases. CDR3 sequence reads: CAWSGSNQPQHF. In nucleotides, the CDR3 is TGTGCCTGGAGTGGCAGCAATCAGCCCCAGCATTTT.

The chain links TRBV11-1 to TRBJ2-5, with D perhaps being TRBD1 or TRBD2 (5 bases each). This CDR3 has 13 amino acids. The V end was cut by 2 bases, the J end by 5 bases, with 9 bases between. Germline V gene data show CDR1 as SGHAT and CDR2 as FQDESV (reference sequence). CDR3 coding DNA: TGTGCCAGCAGCTTATTCAGGGAGGAGACCCAGTACTTC. It yields the protein CASSLFREETQYF. Looking up the rest from reference TRBV11-1 and TRBJ2-5 gives the full variable domain: EAEVAQSPRYKITEKSQAVAFWCDPISGHATLYWYRQILGQGPELLVQFQDESVVDDSQLPKDRFSAERLKGVDSTLKIQPAELGDSAMYLCASSLFREETQYFGPGTRLLVL.

This clone has just one count. This CDR3 is also generated by other DNA sequences in the sample. The CDR3 here is CSVGTAEETQYF. CDR3 DNA sequence: TGCAGCGTTGGGACTGCTGAAGAGACCCAGTACTTC. The chain has TRBV29-1 and TRBJ2-5; possible D gene TRBD2, 5 bases. CDR3 length equals 12 residues. The germline V gene encodes CDR1 SQVTM and CDR2 ANQGSEA. The V and J ends lost 4 bases and 3 bases respectively, with 9 bases between them.

The chain links TRBV30 to TRBJ1-1; D not resolved. V dropped 0 bases and J dropped 6 bases, with 14 bases sitting between them. CDR1 is GTSNPN and CDR2 is SVGIG in the germline V gene (reference sequence). This CDR3 is 14 amino acids long. CDR3 amino acids: CAWSVRVESAEAFF. The CDR3 DNA sequence: TGTGCCTGGAGTGTGCGGGTCGAATCCGCTGAAGCTTTCTTT. Full variable domain (outside the CDR3, taken from reference TRBV30 and TRBJ1-1): SQTIHQWPATLVQPVGSPLSLECTVEGTSNPNLYWYRQAAGRGLQLLFYSVGIGQISSEVPQNLSASRPQDRQFILSSKKLLLSDSGFYLCAWSVRVESAEAFFGQGTRLTVV.

This chain links TRBV28 with TRBJ2-2, with a weak D call TRBD1 (6 bases). Germline lookup yields CDR1 MDHEN and CDR2 SYDVKM. The CDR3 loop spans 14 amino acids. Trimming took 3 bases from V and 6 from J, leaving 11 bases between them. CDR3 coding DNA: TGTGCCAGCAGTTTCAGGGGATATGCCGGGGAGCTGTTTTTT. This translates into CASSFRGYAGELFF.